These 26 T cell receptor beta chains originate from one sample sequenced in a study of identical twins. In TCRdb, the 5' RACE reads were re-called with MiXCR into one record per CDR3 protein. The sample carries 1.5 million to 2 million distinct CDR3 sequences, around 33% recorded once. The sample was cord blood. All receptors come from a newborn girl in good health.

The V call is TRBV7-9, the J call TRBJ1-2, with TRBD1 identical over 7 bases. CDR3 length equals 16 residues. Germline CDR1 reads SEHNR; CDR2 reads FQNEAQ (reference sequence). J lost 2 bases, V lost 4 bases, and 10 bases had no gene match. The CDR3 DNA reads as TGTGCCAGCAGCTCAGCACAAGACAGGGCGAACTATGGCTACACCTTC. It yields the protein CASSSAQDRANYGYTF.

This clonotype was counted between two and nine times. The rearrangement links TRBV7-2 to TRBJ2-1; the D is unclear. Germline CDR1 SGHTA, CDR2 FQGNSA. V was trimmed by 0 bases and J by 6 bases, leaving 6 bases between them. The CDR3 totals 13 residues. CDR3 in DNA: TGTGCCAGCAGCTTAGCCAGTTCCAATGAGCAGTTCTTC. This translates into CASSLASSNEQFF. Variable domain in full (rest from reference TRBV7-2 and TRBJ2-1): GAGVSQSPSNKVTEKGKDVELRCDPISGHTALYWYRQSLGQGLEFLIYFQGNSAPDKSGLPSDRFSAERTGGSVSTLTIQRTQQEDSAVYLCASSLASSNEQFFGPGTRLTVL.

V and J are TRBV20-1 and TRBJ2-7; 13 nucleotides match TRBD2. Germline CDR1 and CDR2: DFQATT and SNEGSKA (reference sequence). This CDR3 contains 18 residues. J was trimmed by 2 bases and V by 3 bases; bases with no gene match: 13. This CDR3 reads CSASERTSGSHTPYEQYF. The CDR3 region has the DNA TGCAGTGCTAGCGAACGGACTAGCGGGAGTCACACCCCCTACGAGCAGTACTTC.

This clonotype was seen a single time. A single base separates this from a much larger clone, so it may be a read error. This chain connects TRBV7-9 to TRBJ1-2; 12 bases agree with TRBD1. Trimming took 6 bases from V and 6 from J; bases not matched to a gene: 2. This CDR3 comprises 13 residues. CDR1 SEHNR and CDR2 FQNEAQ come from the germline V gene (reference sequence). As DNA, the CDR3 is TGTGCCAGCAGGGGGACAGGGGGCGATGGCTACACCTTC. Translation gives CASRGTGGDGYTF.

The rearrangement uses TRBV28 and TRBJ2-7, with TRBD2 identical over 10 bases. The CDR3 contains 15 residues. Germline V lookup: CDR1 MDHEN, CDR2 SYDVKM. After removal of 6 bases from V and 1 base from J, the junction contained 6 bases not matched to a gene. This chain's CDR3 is CASSQTSGPSYEQYF. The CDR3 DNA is TGTGCCAGCAGCCAGACTAGCGGGCCTTCCTACGAGCAGTACTTC.

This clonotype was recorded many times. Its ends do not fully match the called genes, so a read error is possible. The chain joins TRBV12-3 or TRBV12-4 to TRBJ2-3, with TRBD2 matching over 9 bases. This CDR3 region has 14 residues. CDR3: CASSLRGGPDTQYF. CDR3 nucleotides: TGCGCCAGCAGCTTGCGGGGGGGCCCAGATACGCAGTATTTT.

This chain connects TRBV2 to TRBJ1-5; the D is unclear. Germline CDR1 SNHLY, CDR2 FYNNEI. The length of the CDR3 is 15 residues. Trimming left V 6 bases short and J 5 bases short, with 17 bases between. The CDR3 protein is CASRETATHYQPQHF. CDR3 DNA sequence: TGTGCCAGCAGGGAGACCGCAACCCACTATCAGCCCCAGCATTTT.

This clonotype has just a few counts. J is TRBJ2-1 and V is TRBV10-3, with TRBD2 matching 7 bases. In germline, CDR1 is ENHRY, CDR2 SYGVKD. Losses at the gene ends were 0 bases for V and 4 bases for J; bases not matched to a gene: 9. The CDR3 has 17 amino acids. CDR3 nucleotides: TGTGCCATCAGTGAGTCGGGAGGGAAAGGGCTTTACAATGAGCAGTTCTTC. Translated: CAISESGGKGLYNEQFF.

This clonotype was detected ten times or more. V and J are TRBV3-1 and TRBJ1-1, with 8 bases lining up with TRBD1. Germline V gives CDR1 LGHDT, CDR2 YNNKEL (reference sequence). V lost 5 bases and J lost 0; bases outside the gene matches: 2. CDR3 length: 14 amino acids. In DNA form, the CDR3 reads TGTGCCAGCAGCTGGGGACAGGTGAACACTGAAGCTTTCTTT. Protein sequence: CASSWGQVNTEAFF. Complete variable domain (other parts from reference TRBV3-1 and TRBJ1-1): DTAVSQTPKYLVTQMGNDKSIKCEQNLGHDTMYWYKQDSKKFLKIMFSYNNKELIINETVPNRFSPKSPDKAHLNLHINSLELGDSAVYFCASSWGQVNTEAFFGQGTRLTVV.

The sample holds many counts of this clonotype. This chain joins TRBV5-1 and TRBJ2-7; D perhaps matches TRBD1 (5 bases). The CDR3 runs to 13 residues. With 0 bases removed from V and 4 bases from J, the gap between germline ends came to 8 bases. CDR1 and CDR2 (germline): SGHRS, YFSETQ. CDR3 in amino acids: CASSLEGVYEQYF. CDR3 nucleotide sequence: TGCGCCAGCAGCTTGGAAGGGGTGTACGAGCAGTACTTC.

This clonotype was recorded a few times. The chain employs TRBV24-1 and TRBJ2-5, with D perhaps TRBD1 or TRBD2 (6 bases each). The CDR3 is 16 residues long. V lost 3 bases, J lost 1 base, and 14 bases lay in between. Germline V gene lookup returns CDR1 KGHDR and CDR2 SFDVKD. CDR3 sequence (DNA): TGTGCCACCAGTGATCCGGGACTGGACAGCCAAGAGACCCAGTACTTC. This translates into CATSDPGLDSQETQYF.

DNA for the CDR3: TGTGCCAGTAGCCTTCTTGGGCGGGGGGTTGAAGATACGCAGTATTTT. This gives the protein CASSLLGRGVEDTQYF. This chain links TRBV19 with TRBJ2-3; 8 positions match TRBD2. V lost 6 bases to trimming and J lost 5 bases; unmatched junction nucleotides: 13. The CDR3 consists of 16 residues. Germline-derived CDR1 and CDR2 are LNHDA and SQIVND (reference sequence).

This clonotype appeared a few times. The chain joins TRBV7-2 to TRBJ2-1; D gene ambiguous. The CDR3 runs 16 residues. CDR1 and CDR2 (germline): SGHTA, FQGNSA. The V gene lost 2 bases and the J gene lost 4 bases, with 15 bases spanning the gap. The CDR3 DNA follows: TGTGCCAGCAGCTTATCCTCTCCGTCACGTTACAATGAGCAGTTCTTC. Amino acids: CASSLSSPSRYNEQFF.

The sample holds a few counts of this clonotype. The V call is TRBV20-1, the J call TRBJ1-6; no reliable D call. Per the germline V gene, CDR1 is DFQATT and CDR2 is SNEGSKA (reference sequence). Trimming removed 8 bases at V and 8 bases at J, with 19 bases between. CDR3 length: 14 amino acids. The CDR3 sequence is CSTPNLGLDSPLHF. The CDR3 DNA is TGCAGTACCCCAAACTTAGGTCTCGATTCACCCCTCCACTTT.

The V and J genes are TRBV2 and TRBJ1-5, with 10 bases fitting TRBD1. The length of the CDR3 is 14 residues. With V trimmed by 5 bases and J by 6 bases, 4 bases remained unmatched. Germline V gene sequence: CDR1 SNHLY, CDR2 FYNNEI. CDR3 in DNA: TGTGCCAGCAGTAGACAGGGGGCGACTCAGCCCCAGCATTTT. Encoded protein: CASSRQGATQPQHF.

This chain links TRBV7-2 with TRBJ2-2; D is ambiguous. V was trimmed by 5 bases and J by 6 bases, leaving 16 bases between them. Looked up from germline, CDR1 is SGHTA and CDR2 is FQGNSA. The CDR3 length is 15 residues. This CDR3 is CASSPIGGMAGELFF. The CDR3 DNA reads TGTGCCAGCAGCCCCATAGGTGGGATGGCCGGGGAGCTGTTTTTT. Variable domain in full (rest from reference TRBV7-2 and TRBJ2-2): GAGVSQSPSNKVTEKGKDVELRCDPISGHTALYWYRQSLGQGLEFLIYFQGNSAPDKSGLPSDRFSAERTGGSVSTLTIQRTQQEDSAVYLCASSPIGGMAGELFFGEGSRLTVL.

The CDR3 is CSAQKGAGVYEQYF. The CDR3 DNA sequence: TGCAGTGCCCAGAAAGGGGCCGGTGTATACGAGCAGTACTTC. V usage is TRBV20-1 and J usage is TRBJ2-4, with D possibly being TRBD1 (5 bases). The tail of the sequence fits TRBJ2-7 better, so the J call may be wrong. The CDR3 sequence is 14 residues long. CDR1 and CDR2 (germline): DFQATT, SNEGSKA (reference sequence).

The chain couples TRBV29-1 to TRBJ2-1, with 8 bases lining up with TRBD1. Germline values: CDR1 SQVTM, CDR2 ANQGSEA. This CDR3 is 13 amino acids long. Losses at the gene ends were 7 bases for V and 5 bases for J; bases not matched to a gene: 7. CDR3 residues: CSAGQASDNEQFF. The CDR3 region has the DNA TGCAGCGCGGGACAGGCCTCGGACAATGAGCAGTTCTTC.

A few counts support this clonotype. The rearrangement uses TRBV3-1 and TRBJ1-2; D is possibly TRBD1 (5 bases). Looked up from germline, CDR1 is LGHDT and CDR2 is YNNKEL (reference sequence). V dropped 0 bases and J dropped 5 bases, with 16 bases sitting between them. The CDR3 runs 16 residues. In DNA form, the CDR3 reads TGTGCCAGCAGCCAAGATGTGCAGGTCAGGGCATATGGCTACACCTTC. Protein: CASSQDVQVRAYGYTF. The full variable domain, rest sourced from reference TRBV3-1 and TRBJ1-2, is DTAVSQTPKYLVTQMGNDKSIKCEQNLGHDTMYWYKQDSKKFLKIMFSYNNKELIINETVPNRFSPKSPDKAHLNLHINSLELGDSAVYFCASSQDVQVRAYGYTFGSGTRLTVV.

This CDR3 reads CASSHATGELFF. In DNA form, the CDR3 reads TGTGCCAGCAGCCATGCCACCGGGGAGCTGTTTTTT. The chain uses TRBV7-9 and TRBJ2-2; D is ambiguous. Germline V gene sequence: CDR1 SEHNR, CDR2 FQNEAQ (reference sequence). The CDR3 consists of 12 residues. Trimming shortened V by 5 bases and J by 4 bases, and 5 bases separated the two germline ends.

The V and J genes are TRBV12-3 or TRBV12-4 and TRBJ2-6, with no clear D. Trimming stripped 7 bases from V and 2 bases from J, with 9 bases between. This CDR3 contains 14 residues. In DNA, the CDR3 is TGTGCCAGCAAAAACTCTGCTGGGGCCAACGTCCTGACTTTC. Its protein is CASKNSAGANVLTF.

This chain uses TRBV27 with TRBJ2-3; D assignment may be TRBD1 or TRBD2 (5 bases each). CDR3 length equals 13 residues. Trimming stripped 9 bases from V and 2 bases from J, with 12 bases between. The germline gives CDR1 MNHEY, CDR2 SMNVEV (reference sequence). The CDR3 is CARGEPFTDTQYF. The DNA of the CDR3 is TGTGCCAGGGGGGAACCTTTCACAGATACGCAGTATTTT.

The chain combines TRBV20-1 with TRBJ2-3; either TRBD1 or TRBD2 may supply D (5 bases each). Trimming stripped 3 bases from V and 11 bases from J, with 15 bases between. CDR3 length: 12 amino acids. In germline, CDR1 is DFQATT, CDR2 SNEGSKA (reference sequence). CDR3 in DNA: TGCAGTGCTAGCCCTAGCTCTGGGGGGCAGTATTTT. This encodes CSASPSSGGQYF.

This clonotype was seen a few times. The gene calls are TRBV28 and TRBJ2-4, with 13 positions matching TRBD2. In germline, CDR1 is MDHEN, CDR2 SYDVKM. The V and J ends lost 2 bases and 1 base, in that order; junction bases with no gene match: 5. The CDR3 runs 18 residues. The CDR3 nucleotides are TGTGCCAGCAGTTTAACTAGCGGGAGGGCCAGGGCCAAAAACATTCAGTACTTC. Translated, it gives CASSLTSGRARAKNIQYF. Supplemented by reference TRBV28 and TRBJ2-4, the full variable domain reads DVKVTQSSRYLVKRTGEKVFLECVQDMDHENMFWYRQDPGLGLRLIYFSYDVKMKEKGDIPEGYSVSREKKERFSLILESASTNQTSMYLCASSLTSGRARAKNIQYFGAGTRLSVL.

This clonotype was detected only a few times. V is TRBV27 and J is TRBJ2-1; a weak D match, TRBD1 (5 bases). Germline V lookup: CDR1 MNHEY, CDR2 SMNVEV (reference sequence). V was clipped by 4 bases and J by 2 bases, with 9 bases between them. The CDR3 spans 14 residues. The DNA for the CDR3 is TGTGCCAGCAGTTCCCAGGGCCCCTACAATGAGCAGTTCTTC. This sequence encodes CASSSQGPYNEQFF.

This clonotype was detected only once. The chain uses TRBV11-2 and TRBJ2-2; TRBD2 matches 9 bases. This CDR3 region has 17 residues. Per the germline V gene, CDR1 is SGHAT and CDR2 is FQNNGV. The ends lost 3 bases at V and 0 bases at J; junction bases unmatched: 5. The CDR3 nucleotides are TGTGCCAGCAGCTTCCCTAGCGGGGTCCCGAACACCGGGGAGCTGTTTTTT. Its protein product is CASSFPSGVPNTGELFF.